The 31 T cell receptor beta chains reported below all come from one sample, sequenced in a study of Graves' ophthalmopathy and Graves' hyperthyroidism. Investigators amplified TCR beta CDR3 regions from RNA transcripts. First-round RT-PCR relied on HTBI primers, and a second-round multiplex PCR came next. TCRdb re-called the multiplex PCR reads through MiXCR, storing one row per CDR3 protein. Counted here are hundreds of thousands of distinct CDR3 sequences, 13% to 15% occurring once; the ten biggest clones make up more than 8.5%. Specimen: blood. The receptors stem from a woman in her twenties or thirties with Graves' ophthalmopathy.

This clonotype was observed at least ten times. CDR3 in DNA: TGTGCCTGGAGTGCCGGGATACTGATAACCTACGAGCAGTACTTC. It encodes CAWSAGILITYEQYF. This chain links TRBV30 with TRBJ2-7; tentative D call: TRBD2 (5 bases). The V end lost 1 base, the J end lost 2 bases, and 15 bases lay between the germline ends. The length of the CDR3 is 15 residues. Germline V lookup: CDR1 GTSNPN, CDR2 SVGIG (reference sequence). Full variable domain (outside the CDR3, taken from reference TRBV30 and TRBJ2-7): SQTIHQWPATLVQPVGSPLSLECTVEGTSNPNLYWYRQAAGRGLQLLFYSVGIGQISSEVPQNLSASRPQDRQFILSSKKLLLSDSGFYLCAWSAGILITYEQYFGPGTRLTVT.

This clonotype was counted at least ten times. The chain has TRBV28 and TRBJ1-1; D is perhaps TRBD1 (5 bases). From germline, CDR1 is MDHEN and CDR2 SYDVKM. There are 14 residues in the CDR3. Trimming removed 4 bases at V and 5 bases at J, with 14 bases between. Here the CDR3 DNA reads TGTGCCAGCAGTTCAGCCGGGGCCCTAACTGAAGCTTTCTTT. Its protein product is CASSSAGALTEAFF.

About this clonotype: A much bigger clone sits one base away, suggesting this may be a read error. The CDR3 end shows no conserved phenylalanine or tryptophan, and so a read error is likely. The CDR3 DNA sequence: TGTGCCACCACGTCCCGGGACAGGGTAAGTGAAGCTTTCTTG. Translating gives CATTSRDRVSEAFL. The V call is TRBV24-1, the J call TRBJ1-1; 9 bases are a match to TRBD1. Germline loops: CDR1 KGHDR, CDR2 SFDVKD. Trimming took 8 bases from V and 7 from J; bases not matched to a gene: 10. There are 14 residues in the CDR3.

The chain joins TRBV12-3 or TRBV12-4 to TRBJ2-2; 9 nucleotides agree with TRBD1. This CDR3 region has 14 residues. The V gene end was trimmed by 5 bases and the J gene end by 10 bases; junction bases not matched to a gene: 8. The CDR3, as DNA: TGTGCCAGCAGTCATACAGGGGGCGGGGAGGAGCTGTTTTTT. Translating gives CASSHTGGGEELFF.

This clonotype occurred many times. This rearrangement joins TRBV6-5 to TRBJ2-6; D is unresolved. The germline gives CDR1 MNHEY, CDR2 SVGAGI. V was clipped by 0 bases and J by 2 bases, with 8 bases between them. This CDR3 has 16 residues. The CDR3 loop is CASSYSWVAGANVLTF. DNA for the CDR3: TGTGCCAGCAGTTACTCGTGGGTAGCTGGGGCCAACGTCCTGACTTTC.

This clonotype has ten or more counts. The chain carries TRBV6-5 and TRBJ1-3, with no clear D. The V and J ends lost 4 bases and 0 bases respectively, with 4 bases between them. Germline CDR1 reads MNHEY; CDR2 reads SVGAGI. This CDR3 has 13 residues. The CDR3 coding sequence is TGTGCCAGCAGTTGGGTCTCTGGAAACACCATATATTTT. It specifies CASSWVSGNTIYF.

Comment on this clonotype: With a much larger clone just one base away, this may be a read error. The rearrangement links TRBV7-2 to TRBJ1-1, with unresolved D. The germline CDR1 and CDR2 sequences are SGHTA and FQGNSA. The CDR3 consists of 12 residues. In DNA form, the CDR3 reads TGTGCCAGCAGCCTTTCGCGGGGTGAAGCTTGCTTT. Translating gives CASSLSRGEACF.

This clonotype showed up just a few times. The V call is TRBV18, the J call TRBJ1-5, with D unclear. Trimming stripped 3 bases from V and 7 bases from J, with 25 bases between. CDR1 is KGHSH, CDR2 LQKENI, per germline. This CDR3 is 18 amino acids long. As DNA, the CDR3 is TGTGCCAGCTCACCTATTTCCCTCAAAGGGCCGGTATGGCAGCCCCAGCATTTT. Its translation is CASSPISLKGPVWQPQHF.

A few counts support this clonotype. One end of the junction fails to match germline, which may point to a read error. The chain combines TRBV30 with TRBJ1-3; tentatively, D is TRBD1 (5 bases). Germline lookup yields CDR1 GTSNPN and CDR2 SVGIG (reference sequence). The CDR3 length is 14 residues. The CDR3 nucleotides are TGTGCCTGGAGTGTGTCCAGGGCTGGAAACACCATATGTTTT. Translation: CAWSVSRAGNTICF.

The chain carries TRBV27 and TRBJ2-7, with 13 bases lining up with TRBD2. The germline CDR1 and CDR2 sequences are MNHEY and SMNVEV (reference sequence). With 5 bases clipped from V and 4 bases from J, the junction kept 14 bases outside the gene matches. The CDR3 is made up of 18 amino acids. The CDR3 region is CASSERYSPGLAGYEQYF. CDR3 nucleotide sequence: TGTGCCAGCAGTGAACGTTATTCCCCGGGACTAGCGGGGTACGAGCAGTACTTC.

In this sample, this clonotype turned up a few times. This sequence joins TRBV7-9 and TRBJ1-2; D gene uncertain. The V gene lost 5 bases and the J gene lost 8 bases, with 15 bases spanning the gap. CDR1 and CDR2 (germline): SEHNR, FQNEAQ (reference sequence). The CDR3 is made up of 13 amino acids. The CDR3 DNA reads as TGTGCCAGCAGCCCAAATGGGGTTGAAGGCTACACCTTC. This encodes CASSPNGVEGYTF.

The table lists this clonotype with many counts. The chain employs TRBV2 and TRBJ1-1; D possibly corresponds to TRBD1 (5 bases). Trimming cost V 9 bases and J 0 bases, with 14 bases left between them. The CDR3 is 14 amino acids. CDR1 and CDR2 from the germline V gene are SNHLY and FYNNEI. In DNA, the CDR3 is TGTGCCAGTGCCGAAGGGGCCTTGAACACTGAAGCTTTCTTT. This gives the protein CASAEGALNTEAFF. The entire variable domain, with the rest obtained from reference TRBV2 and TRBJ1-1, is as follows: EPEVTQTPSHQVTQMGQEVILRCVPISNHLYFYWYRQILGQKVEFLVSFYNNEISEKSEIFDDQFSVERPDGSNFTLKIRSTKLEDSAMYFCASAEGALNTEAFFGQGTRLTVV.

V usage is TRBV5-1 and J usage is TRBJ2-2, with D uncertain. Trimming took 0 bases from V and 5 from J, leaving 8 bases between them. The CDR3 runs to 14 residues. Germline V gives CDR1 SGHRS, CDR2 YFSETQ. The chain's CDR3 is CASSLAHGTGELFF. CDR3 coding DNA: TGCGCCAGCAGCTTGGCCCACGGGACCGGGGAGCTGTTTTTT. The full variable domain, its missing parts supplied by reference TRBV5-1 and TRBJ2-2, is KAGVTQTPRYLIKTRGQQVTLSCSPISGHRSVSWYQQTPGQGLQFLFEYFSETQRNKGNFPGRFSGRQFSNSRSEMNVSTLELGDSALYLCASSLAHGTGELFFGEGSRLTVL.

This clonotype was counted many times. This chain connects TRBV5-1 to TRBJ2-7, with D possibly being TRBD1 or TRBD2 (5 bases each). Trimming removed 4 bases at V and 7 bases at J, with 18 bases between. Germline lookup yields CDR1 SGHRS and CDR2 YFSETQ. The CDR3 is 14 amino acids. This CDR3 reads CASSGPGPQVEQYF. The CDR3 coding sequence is TGCGCCAGCAGCGGACCGGGACCCCAGGTAGAGCAGTACTTC.

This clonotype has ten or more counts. The CDR3 reads CSSVGTIFTDTQYF. CDR3 sequence (DNA): TGCAGTTCCGTAGGGACAATATTCACAGATACGCAGTATTTT. The V gene is TRBV20-1, the J gene TRBJ2-3, with TRBD1 as a possible D gene (6 bases). With 8 bases removed from V and 2 bases from J, the gap between germline ends came to 17 bases. From germline, CDR1 is DFQATT and CDR2 SNEGSKA (reference sequence). The CDR3 is 14 residues long.

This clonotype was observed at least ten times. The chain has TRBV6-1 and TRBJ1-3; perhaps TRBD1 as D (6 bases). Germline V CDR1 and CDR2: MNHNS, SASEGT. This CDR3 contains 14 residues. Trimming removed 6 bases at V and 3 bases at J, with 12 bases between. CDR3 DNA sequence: TGTGCCAGCAGCAGGGGAGAGGATGGAAACACCATATATTTT. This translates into CASSRGEDGNTIYF.

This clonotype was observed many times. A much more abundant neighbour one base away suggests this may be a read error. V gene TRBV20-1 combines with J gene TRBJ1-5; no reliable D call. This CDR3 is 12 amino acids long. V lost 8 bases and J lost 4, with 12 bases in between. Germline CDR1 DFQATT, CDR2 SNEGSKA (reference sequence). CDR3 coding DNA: TGCAGTACCACCAAGGGTAATCAGCCCCAGCATTTT. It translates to CSTTKGNQPQHF.

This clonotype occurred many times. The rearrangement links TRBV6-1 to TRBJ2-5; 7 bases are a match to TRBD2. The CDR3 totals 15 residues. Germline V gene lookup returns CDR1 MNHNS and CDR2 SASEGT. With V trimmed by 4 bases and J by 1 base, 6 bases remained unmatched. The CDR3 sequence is CASSGGGGIQETQYF. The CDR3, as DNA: TGTGCCAGCAGTGGCGGGGGAGGAATCCAAGAGACCCAGTACTTC.

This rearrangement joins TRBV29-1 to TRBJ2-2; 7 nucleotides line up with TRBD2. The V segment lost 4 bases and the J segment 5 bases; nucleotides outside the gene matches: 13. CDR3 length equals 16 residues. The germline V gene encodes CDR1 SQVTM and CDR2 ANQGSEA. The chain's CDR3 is CSVVFGVAGYTGELFF. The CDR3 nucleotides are TGCAGCGTTGTATTTGGGGTAGCGGGTTATACCGGGGAGCTGTTTTTT.

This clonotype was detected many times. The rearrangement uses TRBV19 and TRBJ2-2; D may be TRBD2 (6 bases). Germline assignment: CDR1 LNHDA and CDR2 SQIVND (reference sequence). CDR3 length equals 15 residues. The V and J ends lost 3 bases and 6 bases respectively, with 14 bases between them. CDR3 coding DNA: TGTGCCAGTAGTATTCCCCGGAGGGAGGCCGGGGAGCTGTTTTTT. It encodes CASSIPRREAGELFF.

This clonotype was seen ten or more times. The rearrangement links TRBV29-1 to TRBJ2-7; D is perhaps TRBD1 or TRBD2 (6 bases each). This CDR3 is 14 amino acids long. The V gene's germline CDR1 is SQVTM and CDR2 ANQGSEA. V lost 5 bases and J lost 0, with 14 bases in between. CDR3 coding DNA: TGCAGCGTTATATCTTGGGGGGCCTCCTACGAGCAGTACTTC. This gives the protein CSVISWGASYEQYF.

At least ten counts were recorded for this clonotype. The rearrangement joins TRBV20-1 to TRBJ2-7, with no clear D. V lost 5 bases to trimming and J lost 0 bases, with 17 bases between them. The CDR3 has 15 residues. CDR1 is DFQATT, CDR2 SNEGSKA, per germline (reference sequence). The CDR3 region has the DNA TGCAGTGCTTGCCGATACAAAGAAAGCTCCTACGAGCAGTACTTC. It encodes CSACRYKESSYEQYF.

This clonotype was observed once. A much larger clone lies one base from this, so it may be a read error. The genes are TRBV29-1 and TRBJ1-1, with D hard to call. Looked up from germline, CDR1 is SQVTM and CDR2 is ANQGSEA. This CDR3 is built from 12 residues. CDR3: CSAVDGNTESFF. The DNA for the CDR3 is TGCAGCGCCGTCGACGGGAACACTGAATCTTTCTTT.

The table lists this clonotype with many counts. Here the CDR3 reads CASSPPGGFYEQYF. The CDR3 DNA sequence: TGTGCCAGTAGTCCGCCGGGAGGGTTTTACGAGCAGTACTTC. V usage is TRBV19 and J usage is TRBJ2-7, with TRBD2 identical over 8 bases. CDR1 LNHDA and CDR2 SQIVND come from the germline V gene (reference sequence). Unmatched junction bases numbered 7, after V lost 5 bases and J lost 4 bases. The CDR3 runs 14 residues.

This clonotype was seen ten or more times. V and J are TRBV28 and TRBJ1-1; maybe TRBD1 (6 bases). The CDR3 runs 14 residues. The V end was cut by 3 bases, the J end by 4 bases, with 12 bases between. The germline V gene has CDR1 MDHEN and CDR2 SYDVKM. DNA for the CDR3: TGTGCCAGCAGTTTGTACAGGGCTCGCACTGAAGCTTTCTTT. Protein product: CASSLYRARTEAFF.

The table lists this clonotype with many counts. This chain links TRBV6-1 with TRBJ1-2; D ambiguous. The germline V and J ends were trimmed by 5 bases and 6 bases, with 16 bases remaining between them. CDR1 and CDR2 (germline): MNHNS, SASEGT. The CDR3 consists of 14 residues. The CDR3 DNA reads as TGTGCCAGCAGTCGCGACCCGGCGGAGAATGGCTACACCTTC. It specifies CASSRDPAENGYTF.

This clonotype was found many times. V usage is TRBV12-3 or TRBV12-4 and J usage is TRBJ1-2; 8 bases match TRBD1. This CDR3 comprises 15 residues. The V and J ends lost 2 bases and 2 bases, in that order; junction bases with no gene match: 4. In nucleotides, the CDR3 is TGTGCCAGCAGTTTACGGACAGGGTCGAACTATGGCTACACCTTC. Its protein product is CASSLRTGSNYGYTF.

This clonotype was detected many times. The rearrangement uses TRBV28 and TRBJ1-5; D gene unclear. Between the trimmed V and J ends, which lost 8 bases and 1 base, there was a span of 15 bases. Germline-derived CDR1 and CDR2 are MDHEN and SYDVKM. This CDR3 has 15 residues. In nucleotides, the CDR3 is TGTGCCAGCCTGACCTTCGCGAGGAGCAATCAGCCCCAGCATTTT. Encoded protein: CASLTFARSNQPQHF.

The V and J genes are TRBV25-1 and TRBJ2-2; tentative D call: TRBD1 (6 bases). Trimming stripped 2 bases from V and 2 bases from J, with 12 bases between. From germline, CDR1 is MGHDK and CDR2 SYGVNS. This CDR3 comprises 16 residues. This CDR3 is CASSETGIKNTGELFF. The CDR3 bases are TGTGCCAGCAGTGAAACAGGGATAAAAAACACCGGGGAGCTGTTTTTT.

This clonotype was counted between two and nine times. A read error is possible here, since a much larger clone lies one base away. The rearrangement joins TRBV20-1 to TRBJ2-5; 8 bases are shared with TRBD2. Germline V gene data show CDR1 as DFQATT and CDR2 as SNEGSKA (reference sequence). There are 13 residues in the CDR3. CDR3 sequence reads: CSAPGRGTETKYF. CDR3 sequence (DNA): TGCAGTGCTCCCGGGAGGGGCACGGAGACCAAGTACTTC.

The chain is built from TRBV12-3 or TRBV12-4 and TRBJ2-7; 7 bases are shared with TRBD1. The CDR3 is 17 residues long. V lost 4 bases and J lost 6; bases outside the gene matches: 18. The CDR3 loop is CASSSLRWRQGRREQYF. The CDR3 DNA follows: TGTGCCAGCAGTTCCCTTAGGTGGCGACAGGGAAGACGCGAGCAGTACTTC.